Listed here are 14 T cell receptor beta chains from one sample, sequenced in a study of PD-L1 blockade in urothelial cancer. The table came from immunoSEQ multiplex PCR; TCRdb's copy has only in-frame clones and leaves some out. The sample has about 51,000 clones, roughly 91% seen once. Specified time point: peripheral blood 6 weeks after treatment start. The sequencing used PBMCs, collected around atezolizumab (anti-PD-L1) treatment. These receptor sequences come from a man in his fifties or sixties with urothelial cancer.

The chain carries TRBV10-3 and TRBJ2-5; tentatively, D is TRBD2 (6 bases). Germline CDR1 and CDR2: ENHRY and SYGVKD. The CDR3 extends over 16 amino acids. The ends were cut back, 6 bases at V and 2 bases at J, with 19 bases in the middle. The DNA for the CDR3 is TGTGCCATCAGACGCGGGGACGGAGCTTTTCAAGAGACCCAGTACTTC. The encoded protein is CAIRRGDGAFQETQYF.

There are a few counts of this clone. The chain employs TRBV18 and TRBJ2-7; TRBD2 is a possible D gene (7 bases). CDR1 is KGHSH, CDR2 LQKENI, per germline. V gave up 5 bases and J gave up 6 bases, with 17 bases separating them. This CDR3 spans 14 amino acids. CDR3 amino acids: CASSVGGTTGEQYF. The CDR3 region has the DNA TGTGCCAGCTCAGTAGGGGGGACTACGGGCGAGCAGTACTTC.

In this sample, this clone turned up once. The rearrangement uses TRBV29-1 and TRBJ1-1, with 8 bases aligning to TRBD1. J was trimmed by 1 base and V by 5 bases; bases with no gene match: 6. The CDR3 consists of 14 residues. Germline values: CDR1 SQVTM, CDR2 ANQGSEA. The CDR3 DNA sequence: TGCAGCGTTCTCCAGGGGACAGGGAACACTGAAGCTTTCTTT. Its translation is CSVLQGTGNTEAFF.

J is TRBJ2-3 and V is TRBV5-6; 9 nucleotides agree with TRBD2. The CDR3 extends over 16 amino acids. Germline V gene lookup returns CDR1 SGHDT and CDR2 YYEEEE. V lost 7 bases and J lost 1; bases outside the gene matches: 10. The DNA of the CDR3 is TGTGCCAGCGGCATAGGCGAGCGGGAGGGCACAGATACGCAGTATTTT. This codes for CASGIGEREGTDTQYF.

The V call is TRBV5-1, the J call TRBJ1-4, with D possibly matching TRBD1 (6 bases). Trimming cost V 4 bases and J 2 bases, with 9 bases left between them. Germline values: CDR1 SGHRS, CDR2 YFSETQ. CDR3 size: 14 residues. The CDR3 DNA is TGCGCCAGCAGCGAGGACAGTACTAATGAAAAACTGTTTTTT. It encodes CASSEDSTNEKLFF. Variable domain in full (rest from reference TRBV5-1 and TRBJ1-4): KAGVTQTPRYLIKTRGQQVTLSCSPISGHRSVSWYQQTPGQGLQFLFEYFSETQRNKGNFPGRFSGRQFSNSRSEMNVSTLELGDSALYLCASSEDSTNEKLFFGSGTQLSVL.

The chain uses TRBV7-2 and TRBJ1-4; tentatively, D is TRBD1 (6 bases). Per the germline V gene, CDR1 is SGHTA and CDR2 is FQGNSA. The CDR3 extends over 15 amino acids. V lost 5 bases, J lost 4 bases, and 14 bases lay in between. CDR3 in amino acids: CASSAAGVVNEKLFF. In nucleotides, the CDR3 is TGTGCCAGCAGCGCAGCAGGGGTTGTTAATGAAAAACTGTTTTTT.

The V and J genes are TRBV5-4 and TRBJ2-1, with a tentative D call TRBD2 (6 bases). CDR1 and CDR2 (germline): SGHNT, YYREEE (reference sequence). The CDR3 is 14 amino acids. V gave up 0 bases and J gave up 10 bases, with 14 bases separating them. CDR3 bases: TGTGCCAGCAGCTTGGTCGTCAGTAGCGGCGAGCAGTTCTTC. Translated: CASSLVVSSGEQFF.

The chain couples TRBV19 to TRBJ2-5; D gene ambiguous. Per the germline V gene, CDR1 is LNHDA and CDR2 is SQIVND (reference sequence). Trimming took 7 bases from V and 2 from J, leaving 14 bases between them. The CDR3 is 14 residues long. The DNA of the CDR3 is TGTGCCAGTAAAGTCGTCGGAGAGCAAGAGACCCAGTACTTC. This encodes CASKVVGEQETQYF.

This clone was found a few times. The chain couples TRBV5-1 to TRBJ2-7; tentatively, D is TRBD2 (5 bases). Germline V gene data show CDR1 as SGHRS and CDR2 as YFSETQ. V was pared by 4 bases and J by 2 bases, with 10 bases between. There are 13 residues in the CDR3. In nucleotides, the CDR3 is TGCGCCAGCAGCCCGCCCGGGACCTACGAGCAGTACTTC. Its translation is CASSPPGTYEQYF.

This clone came up once. The chain employs TRBV5-1 and TRBJ2-5; 7 bases are shared with TRBD1. This CDR3 region has 14 residues. The J segment lost 5 bases and the V segment lost 1 base, leaving 5 bases of the junction unmatched. CDR1 SGHRS and CDR2 YFSETQ come from the germline V gene. In nucleotides, the CDR3 is TGCGCCAGCAGCTTGAAGGGGGCGGAGGAGACCCAGTACTTC. This translates into CASSLKGAEETQYF.

The chain couples TRBV27 to TRBJ2-3; 14 bases are shared with TRBD2. Germline assignment: CDR1 MNHEY and CDR2 SMNVEV (reference sequence). Losses at the gene ends were 5 bases for V and 7 bases for J; bases not matched to a gene: 5. This CDR3 spans 15 amino acids. In nucleotides, the CDR3 is TGTGCCAGCAGTCCGGGGACTAGCGGGAGAAATACGCAGTATTTT. The encoded protein is CASSPGTSGRNTQYF.

The V and J genes are TRBV4-3 and TRBJ1-3, with D hard to call. Trimming pared 1 base from V and 0 bases from J, leaving 7 bases between. In germline, CDR1 is LGHNA, CDR2 YSLEER. The CDR3 is made up of 15 amino acids. The DNA of the CDR3 is TGCGCCAGCAGCCAAGGGGCACTCTCTGGAAACACCATATATTTT. It encodes CASSQGALSGNTIYF.

The chain couples TRBV5-1 to TRBJ1-1; TRBD1 is a possible D gene (5 bases). The CDR3 runs to 14 residues. CDR1 and CDR2 from the germline V gene are SGHRS and YFSETQ. With 4 bases removed from V and 3 bases from J, the gap between germline ends came to 13 bases. CDR3 protein: CASSLRGGYTEAFF. In DNA, the CDR3 is TGCGCCAGCAGCCTCCGCGGGGGATACACTGAAGCTTTCTTT.

The chain is built from TRBV4-3 and TRBJ2-7; possible D gene TRBD2, 6 bases. V lost 1 base to trimming and J lost 2 bases, with 12 bases between them. The CDR3 has 15 amino acids. CDR1 and CDR2 from the germline V gene are LGHNA and YSLEER. The CDR3: CASSQATGGTYEQYF. The CDR3 region has the DNA TGCGCCAGCAGCCAAGCCACCGGGGGAACCTACGAGCAGTACTTC.